This TCR beta chain was captured by sequencing in a study of blood T cell repertoires in COVID-19. The V end lost 1 base, the J end lost 3 bases, and 13 bases lay between the germline ends. Germline CDR1 reads SGHAT; CDR2 reads FQNNGV. The CDR3 loop spans 15 amino acids. Study processing details: Scientists estimated how many nucleated cells there were by amplifying reference gene primers. The data were produced by immunoSEQ multiplex PCR, yet TCRdb's version contains in-frame clones alone and is incomplete. Clone size and the V and J calls come from that table; the DNA yielded D and trimming. The table has 70,000 to 90,000 clones, 70% to 80% seen once; the top ten hold roughly 22%. This clone turned up a few times.

This receptor was identified in a human donor in a cohort sampled during active COVID-19. The sample taken for sequencing was peripheral blood. The gene calls are TRBV11-2 and TRBJ2-7, with D perhaps TRBD2 (6 bases). The CDR3 sequence: CASSLGLSTSYEQYF. The DNA for the CDR3 is TGTGCCAGCAGCTTAGGGCTCTCGACTAGCTACGAGCAGTACTTC. Variable domain in full (rest from reference TRBV11-2 and TRBJ2-7): EAGVAQSPRYKIIEKRQSVAFWCNPISGHATLYWYQQILGQGPKLLIQFQNNGVVDDSQLPKDRFSAERLKGVDSTLKIQPAKLEDSAVYLCASSLGLSTSYEQYFGPGTRLTVT.